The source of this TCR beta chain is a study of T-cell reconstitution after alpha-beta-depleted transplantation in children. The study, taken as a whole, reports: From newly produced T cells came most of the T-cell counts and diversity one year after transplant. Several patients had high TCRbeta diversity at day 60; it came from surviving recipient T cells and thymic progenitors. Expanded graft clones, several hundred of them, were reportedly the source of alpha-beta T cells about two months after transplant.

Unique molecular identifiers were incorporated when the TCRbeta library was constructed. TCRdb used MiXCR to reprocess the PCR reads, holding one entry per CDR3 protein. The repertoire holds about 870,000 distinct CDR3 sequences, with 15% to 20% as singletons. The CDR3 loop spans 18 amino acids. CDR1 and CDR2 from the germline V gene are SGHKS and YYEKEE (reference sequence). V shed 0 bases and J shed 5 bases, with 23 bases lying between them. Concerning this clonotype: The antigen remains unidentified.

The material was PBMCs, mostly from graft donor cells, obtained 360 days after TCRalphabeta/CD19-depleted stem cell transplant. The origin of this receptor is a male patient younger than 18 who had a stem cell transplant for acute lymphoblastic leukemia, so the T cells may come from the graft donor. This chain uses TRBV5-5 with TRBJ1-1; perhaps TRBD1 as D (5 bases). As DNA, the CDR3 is TGTGCCAGCAGCTTGGACGGTTGGGATAGGCGGGGGGTTACTGAAGCTTTCTTT. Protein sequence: CASSLDGWDRRGVTEAFF.